The 7 T cell receptor beta chains below were found in one sample sequenced in a study of PD-1 blockade in classical Hodgkin lymphoma. No patient escaped relapse after autologous stem cell transplantation, and brentuximab vedotin exposure varied. The table came from immunoSEQ multiplex PCR; TCRdb's copy has only in-frame clones and leaves some out. The sample consists of 30,000 to 40,000 clones, over 65% of them appearing once. The sequences come from peripheral blood mononuclear cells (PBMCs), collected before the second cycle of nivolumab. These receptor sequences come from a human donor with classical Hodgkin lymphoma.

The rearrangement links TRBV7-2 to TRBJ1-5; the D is unclear. This CDR3 comprises 13 residues. Germline loops: CDR1 SGHTA, CDR2 FQGNSA. V was pared by 1 base and J by 3 bases, with 4 bases between. CDR3 amino acids: CASSLDLNQPQHF. The DNA for the CDR3 is TGTGCCAGCAGCTTAGATCTCAATCAGCCCCAGCATTTT.

The V gene is TRBV18, the J gene TRBJ2-7; D not certain. This CDR3 contains 14 residues. The V gene's germline CDR1 is KGHSH and CDR2 LQKENI. The ends were cut back, 5 bases at V and 1 base at J, with 12 bases in the middle. The CDR3 DNA follows: TGTGCCAGCTCATTCGCAGGTTCTTCCTACGAGCAGTACTTC. This translates into CASSFAGSSYEQYF.

The chain uses TRBV7-9 and TRBJ2-1; possibly TRBD1 or TRBD2 for D (6 bases each). The V gene's germline CDR1 is SEHNR and CDR2 FQNEAQ (reference sequence). This CDR3 region has 14 residues. The V end was cut by 3 bases, the J end by 3 bases, with 9 bases between. CDR3 bases: TGTGCCAGCAGCTTGGGGGGCCTCTACAATGAGCAGTTCTTC. This gives the protein CASSLGGLYNEQFF.

The chain couples TRBV4-1 to TRBJ1-1; D is perhaps TRBD1 (5 bases). Germline V gene lookup returns CDR1 MGHRA and CDR2 YSYEKL. Between the trimmed V and J ends, which lost 4 bases and 0 bases, there was a span of 12 bases. The CDR3 is 15 amino acids. CDR3 in amino acids: CASSRTQTVNTEAFF. CDR3 nucleotides: TGCGCCAGCAGCCGTACCCAGACAGTGAACACTGAAGCTTTCTTT.

The rearrangement uses TRBV18 and TRBJ2-7, with D perhaps assigned TRBD1 or TRBD2 (5 bases each). Deletions cut 5 bases from V and 2 bases from J, with 13 bases between. CDR3 length: 14 amino acids. The germline CDR1 and CDR2 sequences are KGHSH and LQKENI. DNA of the CDR3: TGTGCCAGCTCATCAACCCCGGGACCCTACGAGCAGTACTTC. It is translated as CASSSTPGPYEQYF.

The rearrangement uses TRBV5-1 and TRBJ2-7; 10 positions match TRBD1. The CDR3 contains 14 residues. With V trimmed by 2 bases and J by 5 bases, 4 bases remained unmatched. Germline assignment: CDR1 SGHRS and CDR2 YFSETQ. CDR3 in amino acids: CASSFTGQGNEQYF. The CDR3 coding sequence is TGCGCCAGCAGCTTTACGGGACAGGGGAACGAGCAGTACTTC.

The chain is built from TRBV2 and TRBJ2-3; D may be TRBD2 (7 bases). V was shortened by 1 base and J by 5 bases, with 13 bases between the two germline ends. Germline assignment: CDR1 SNHLY and CDR2 FYNNEI. The CDR3 spans 15 residues. The CDR3, as DNA: TGTGCCAGCAGTGAAGGGGGGGGGCCCGGAGATACGCAGTATTTT. This translates into CASSEGGGPGDTQYF.